The rows below give T cell receptor beta chains drawn from one sample of a study of precursors of human CD4 cytotoxic T cells. TCRdb re-analysed the reads in MiXCR, keeping a single row per CDR3 protein. The repertoire has about 740 distinct CDR3 sequences, less than 20% of them found once; the top ten carry 7% to 8%. Sequencing was done on a sample of memory CD4+ T cells from blood (PBMCs). The receptors here all came from a human donor in good health. The CDR3 runs from the conserved cysteine through the conserved F or W. The order of the fields is D gene, clone size, V gene, J gene, CDR3 protein, CDR3 DNA. The D gene is left open where the match is weak. Size tells how often a clone was seen (once, few, many) or the class of an expanded clone, and some rows leave it out.

NA	few	TRBV7-2	TRBJ2-7	CASSLDGGLHYEQYF	TGTGCCAGCAGCTTAGATGGCGGACTGCACTACGAGCAGTACTTC
NA	few	TRBV5-1	TRBJ2-5	CASSLMRQERETQYF	TGCGCCAGCAGCTTGATGAGACAGGAGCGAGAGACCCAGTACTTC
NA	NA	TRBV5-1	TRBJ2-3	CASSLGVRDIADTQYF	TGCGCCAGCAGCTTGGGAGTGAGGGACATCGCAGATACGCAGTATTTT
NA	NA	TRBV30	TRBJ1-3	CAWSVRVRVSGNTIYF	TGTGCCTGGAGTGTAAGAGTACGAGTATCTGGAAACACCATATATTTT
NA	NA	TRBV7-3	TRBJ2-3	CASSFLGRSTDTQYF	TGTGCCAGCAGCTTCTTGGGACGCAGCACAGATACGCAGTATTTT
TRBD1	NA	TRBV28	TRBJ1-1	CASSLATGSEVTEAFF	TGTGCCAGCAGTTTAGCGACAGGGTCTGAGGTCACTGAAGCTTTCTTT
TRBD2	NA	TRBV5-6	TRBJ2-7	CASSLGLAGSYEQYF	TGTGCCAGCAGCTTGGGACTAGCGGGGAGCTACGAGCAGTACTTC
NA	NA	TRBV29-1	TRBJ2-7	CSVRRGSYEQYF	TGCAGCGTCCGGCGGGGCTCCTACGAGCAGTACTTC
NA	NA	TRBV5-1	TRBJ1-4	CASSLMGSTNEKLFF	TGCGCCAGCAGCTTGATGGGGTCAACTAATGAAAAACTGTTTTTT
NA	NA	TRBV11-2	TRBJ1-1	CASSLDRSPNTEAFF	TGTGCCAGCAGCTTAGATCGATCCCCGAACACTGAAGCTTTCTTT
TRBD1	few	TRBV5-1	TRBJ2-2	CASSPTHRGDTGELFF	TGCGCCAGCAGCCCGACGCACAGGGGGGACACCGGGGAGCTGTTTTTT
NA	NA	TRBV11-3	TRBJ2-1	CASSLSTYNEQFF	TGTGCCAGCAGCTTATCCACATACAATGAGCAGTTCTTC
TRBD2	few	TRBV3-1	TRBJ2-7	CASSSSSGGLSYEQYF	TGTGCCAGCAGCTCCTCTAGCGGGGGCCTCTCCTACGAGCAGTACTTC
TRBD2	few	TRBV7-2	TRBJ2-5	CASSLGGRALETQYF	TGTGCCAGCAGCTTAGGCGGGAGGGCCTTGGAGACCCAGTACTTC
NA	few	TRBV24-1	TRBJ2-7	CATFLETPEQYF	TGTGCCACCTTCTTGGAGACACCCGAGCAGTACTTC
NA	few	TRBV5-1	TRBJ2-2	CASSLETGELFF	TGCGCCAGCAGCTTGGAGACCGGGGAGCTGTTTTTT
NA	NA	TRBV21-1	TRBJ1-3	CASSSTDRYSGNTIYF	TGTGCCAGCAGCTCGACGGACAGGTACTCTGGAAACACCATATATTTT
TRBD2	NA	TRBV20-1	TRBJ2-3	CSAIHLSGGLAGVADTQYF	TGCAGTGCCATACATCTTTCCGGGGGACTAGCGGGAGTTGCAGATACGCAGTATTTT
TRBD1	few	TRBV28	TRBJ2-3	CASSQGADTQYF	TGTGCCAGCAGTCAGGGGGCAGATACGCAGTATTTT
NA	few	TRBV7-2	TRBJ1-5	CASSLLSYPSAQPQHF	TGTGCCAGCAGCTTACTGAGCTACCCCTCGGCCCAGCCCCAGCATTTT
TRBD2	NA	TRBV20-1	TRBJ2-5	CSAPTSGRAETQYF	TGCAGTGCCCCGACTAGCGGGAGAGCAGAGACCCAGTACTTC
TRBD1	few	TRBV7-9	TRBJ1-1	CASSATYSDRVKTEAFF	TGTGCCAGCAGCGCAACTTATTCCGACAGGGTGAAGACTGAAGCTTTCTTT
NA	NA	TRBV10-3	TRBJ2-7	CATCEGHGYEQYF	TGTGCCACCTGTGAGGGGCACGGCTACGAGCAGTACTTC
NA	few	TRBV12-3/TRBV12-4	TRBJ2-3	CASSSTGETDTQYF	TGTGCCAGCAGCTCGACTGGCGAGACAGATACGCAGTATTTT
NA	few	TRBV7-3	TRBJ2-1	CASSLMPANEQFF	TGTGCCAGCAGCTTAATGCCAGCCAATGAGCAGTTCTTC
TRBD2	large	TRBV25-1	TRBJ2-7	CASLKAGAGGYEQYF	TGTGCCAGCCTCAAAGCTGGAGCGGGAGGGTACGAGCAGTACTTC
NA	NA	TRBV6-1	TRBJ1-5	CASRSGTQPQHF	TGTGCCAGCAGATCAGGAACTCAGCCCCAGCATTTT
TRBD1	few	TRBV5-1	TRBJ1-1	CATRPQGANTEAFF	TGCGCTACCCGCCCGCAGGGGGCAAACACTGAAGCTTTCTTT
TRBD1	NA	TRBV10-2	TRBJ1-5	CASSHGQGSYQPQHF	TGCGCCAGCAGCCACGGACAGGGCTCGTATCAGCCCCAGCATTTT
NA	NA	TRBV20-1	TRBJ2-7	CSARADLMHYEQYF	TGCAGTGCTAGAGCGGACTTAATGCACTACGAGCAGTACTTC
TRBD1	NA	TRBV11-2	TRBJ2-7	CASSLVGTGAYEQYF	TGTGCCAGCAGCTTAGTAGGGACAGGGGCCTACGAGCAGTACTTC
NA	few	TRBV20-1	TRBJ2-1	CSARDGLTNEQFF	TGCAGTGCTAGAGATGGTCTAACGAATGAGCAGTTCTTC
TRBD2	NA	TRBV7-9	TRBJ2-7	CASSWGTIPYEQYF	TGTGCCAGCAGCTGGGGGACTATCCCCTACGAGCAGTACTTC
NA	NA	TRBV5-1	TRBJ1-5	CASSLLPRGVAGSNQPQHF	TGCGCCAGCAGCTTGCTGCCCAGGGGCGTCGCTGGAAGCAATCAGCCCCAGCATTTT
NA	NA	TRBV9	TRBJ2-1	CASSPRAGDRNEQFF	TGTGCCAGCAGCCCCCGGGCAGGGGATAGGAATGAGCAGTTCTTC
NA	few	TRBV20-1	TRBJ2-7	CSASKPGRAVHEQYF	TGCAGTGCTAGCAAACCGGGACGGGCCGTGCACGAGCAGTACTTC
TRBD1	large	TRBV4-1	TRBJ1-2	CASSQDGQGNYGYTF	TGCGCCAGCAGCCAAGACGGACAGGGGAACTATGGCTACACCTTC
TRBD1	few	TRBV18	TRBJ1-6	CASSPGTGKGSPLHF	TGTGCCAGCTCACCGGGGACAGGGAAAGGTTCACCCCTCCACTTT
TRBD2	few	TRBV11-2	TRBJ2-1	CASSATGLAFPNEQFF	TGTGCCAGCAGCGCCACAGGACTAGCGTTTCCCAATGAGCAGTTCTTC
NA	NA	TRBV5-6	TRBJ1-4	CASSSGLGGEKLFF	TGTGCCAGCAGCTCGGGGCTCGGGGGTGAAAAACTGTTTTTT
TRBD2	NA	TRBV6-5	TRBJ2-3	CASSPGRDTQYF	TGTGCCAGCAGTCCCGGGAGGGATACGCAGTATTTT
TRBD1	NA	TRBV7-2	TRBJ1-1	CASSFARDRGTEAFF	TGTGCCAGCAGCTTCGCCCGGGACAGGGGTACTGAAGCTTTCTTT
NA	NA	TRBV2	TRBJ2-1	CASSAAAKGNEQFF	TGTGCCAGCAGTGCGGCAGCGAAGGGCAATGAGCAGTTCTTC
NA	NA	TRBV24-1	TRBJ1-1	CATSDKQGFSEAFF	TGTGCCACCAGTGACAAACAGGGTTTTTCTGAAGCTTTCTTT
NA	few	TRBV29-1	TRBJ2-5	CSVRAVEETQYF	TGCAGCGTTCGAGCGGTAGAGGAGACCCAGTACTTC
TRBD1	NA	TRBV12-3/TRBV12-4	TRBJ1-3	CASSLRQGASPATIYF	TGTGCCAGCAGTTTAAGGCAGGGGGCCAGTCCGGCCACCATATATTTT
NA	NA	TRBV24-1	TRBJ2-3	CATSESTDTQYF	TGTGCCACCAGCGAAAGCACAGATACGCAGTATTTT
NA	few	TRBV20-1	TRBJ1-5	CSAPTPTGTQYSNQPQHF	TGCAGTGCCCCGACCCCGACAGGTACCCAATATAGCAATCAGCCCCAGCATTTT
NA	NA	TRBV27	TRBJ1-1	CASSFSRVVNTEAFF	TGTGCCAGCAGTTTCTCCCGGGTCGTTAACACTGAAGCTTTCTTT